Shown below are 28 T cell receptor beta chains from a single sample sequenced in a study of shared clonotypes between healthy human individuals. The repertoire was sequenced with immunoSEQ multiplex PCR; TCRdb's copy has only in-frame clones and lacks some. The sample lists some 580,000 clones, 95% to 98% occurring once. Terminally differentiated effector memory CD45RA+ cells were left out of the naive CD8 fraction, which was CD45RO-negative and positively selected for CCR7. Input material: naive CD8+ T cells sorted from blood. The source is a young man in good health.

This chain uses TRBV9 with TRBJ2-1; 9 bases map to TRBD2. The junction had 11 bases not matched to a gene; V was cut back by 0 bases and J by 4 bases. There are 18 residues in the CDR3. Germline V gene sequence: CDR1 SGDLS, CDR2 YYNGEE. The CDR3 DNA follows: TGTGCCAGCAGCGTAGGGTTGACTAGCGGAGAACCATACAATGAGCAGTTCTTC. Translating it yields CASSVGLTSGEPYNEQFF.

The V and J genes are TRBV11-2 and TRBJ2-7; 13 bases map to TRBD2. The CDR3 totals 16 residues. V was clipped by 4 bases and J by 0 bases; unmatched bases: 3. Germline V gives CDR1 SGHAT, CDR2 FQNNGV. CDR3 residues: CASSSRTSGGSYEQYF. Written as DNA, the CDR3 is TGTGCCAGCAGCTCCAGGACTAGCGGGGGCTCCTACGAGCAGTACTTC.

This sequence joins TRBV19 and TRBJ1-1, with D possibly matching TRBD1 (5 bases). This CDR3 comprises 13 residues. The germline V gene has CDR1 LNHDA and CDR2 SQIVND (reference sequence). V was pared by 6 bases and J by 1 base, with 9 bases between. The CDR3: CASRGTANTEAFF. CDR3 nucleotides: TGTGCCAGTAGAGGGACGGCGAACACTGAAGCTTTCTTT.

The chain uses TRBV7-2 and TRBJ2-5; D not resolved. This CDR3 comprises 15 residues. Trimming stripped 2 bases from V and 3 bases from J, with 13 bases between. The germline V gene has CDR1 SGHTA and CDR2 FQGNSA. The CDR3 DNA is TGTGCCAGCAGCTTAAAAAGGAACCGGGAAGAGACCCAGTACTTC. It yields the protein CASSLKRNREETQYF.

The rearrangement uses TRBV15 and TRBJ1-1, with D uncertain. CDR1 and CDR2 from the germline V gene are LNHNV and YYDKDF (reference sequence). V was cut by 8 bases and J by 1 base, with 17 bases left in between. The CDR3 covers 15 residues. CDR3 DNA: TGTGCCACCCGCTCTGAAAGCTCGGCGAACACTGAAGCTTTCTTT. This sequence encodes CATRSESSANTEAFF.

This clone was seen just once. The chain couples TRBV7-8 to TRBJ2-1, with 10 positions matching TRBD2. CDR1 and CDR2 (germline): SGHVS, FQNEAQ. V lost 2 bases to trimming and J lost 8 bases; unmatched junction nucleotides: 6. The CDR3 extends over 15 amino acids. CDR3 coding DNA: TGTGCCAGCAGCTTATGGGCTAGCGGGAGCGATGAGCAGTTCTTC. Translation gives CASSLWASGSDEQFF.

The chain couples TRBV28 to TRBJ1-5; TRBD1 agrees at 8 bases. The CDR3 runs 16 residues. From germline, CDR1 is MDHEN and CDR2 SYDVKM. Unmatched junction bases numbered 12, after V lost 5 bases and J lost 6 bases. The CDR3 DNA sequence: TGTGCCAGCAGTCGAGGGGACAGGATTAAATCTCAGCCCCAGCATTTT. Protein sequence: CASSRGDRIKSQPQHF.

The chain carries TRBV5-1 and TRBJ2-7, with 10 nucleotides matching TRBD1. This CDR3 spans 15 amino acids. CDR1 and CDR2 from the germline V gene are SGHRS and YFSETQ. V shed 4 bases, J shed 6 bases, and the junction held 10 bases outside the gene matches. This CDR3 reads CASSPRDRGLPEQYF. In DNA form, the CDR3 reads TGCGCCAGCAGCCCCCGGGACAGGGGCTTACCCGAGCAGTACTTC.

The chain has TRBV7-6 and TRBJ1-5; D is possibly TRBD1 (6 bases). The CDR3 is made up of 14 amino acids. Trimming shortened V by 5 bases and J by 7 bases, and 15 bases separated the two germline ends. Germline V gene sequence: CDR1 SGHVS, CDR2 FNYEAQ. CDR3 loop: CASSTTGPDQPQHF. DNA for the CDR3: TGTGCCAGCAGCACCACAGGGCCTGACCAGCCCCAGCATTTT.

The chain is built from TRBV7-8 and TRBJ2-7; perhaps TRBD2 as D (6 bases). Looked up from germline, CDR1 is SGHVS and CDR2 is FQNEAQ. V gave up 5 bases and J gave up 2 bases, with 16 bases separating them. This CDR3 region has 15 residues. The CDR3 DNA follows: TGTGCCAGCAGCCCTGGTCTAGCGACTACCTACGAGCAGTACTTC. This gives the protein CASSPGLATTYEQYF.

This clone was recorded only once. The rearrangement links TRBV5-1 to TRBJ2-1, with TRBD1 identical over 8 bases. V was pared by 0 bases and J by 12 bases, with 11 bases of the junction left unmatched. Germline V lookup: CDR1 SGHRS, CDR2 YFSETQ. The length of the CDR3 is 15 residues. The CDR3 bases are TGCGCCAGCAGCTTGGCTGACAGGGGCCTAGAAGTGCAGTTCTTC. Amino acid sequence: CASSLADRGLEVQFF.

The J gene is TRBJ2-2, the V gene TRBV15, with 10 bases aligning to TRBD1. The CDR3 sequence is 14 residues long. Trimming cost V 4 bases and J 10 bases; bases outside gene matches: 6. CDR1 LNHNV and CDR2 YYDKDF come from the germline V gene (reference sequence). The CDR3 nucleotides read TGTGCCACCAGCATCGGACAGGGGGTTGAGGAGCTGTTTTTT. Its translation: CATSIGQGVEELFF.

The chain couples TRBV7-8 to TRBJ1-2; weak D call: TRBD1 (5 bases). The CDR3 runs to 13 residues. The ends were cut back, 7 bases at V and 6 bases at J, with 15 bases in the middle. CDR1 is SGHVS, CDR2 FQNEAQ, per germline. CDR3 in amino acids: CASNVQGRDGYTF. The CDR3 DNA follows: TGTGCCAGCAACGTTCAGGGCCGGGATGGCTACACCTTC.

The chain joins TRBV5-1 to TRBJ2-7; D is unclear. V shed 5 bases and J shed 5 bases, with 11 bases lying between them. The CDR3 totals 12 residues. CDR1 and CDR2 from the germline V gene are SGHRS and YFSETQ. The CDR3 DNA is TGCGCCAGCAGTCTCAGCGCCAACGAGCAGTACTTC. It translates to CASSLSANEQYF.

The chain links TRBV9 to TRBJ1-1, with a tentative D call TRBD1 (5 bases). The V end lost 0 bases, the J end lost 0 bases, and 15 bases lay between the germline ends. CDR1 is SGDLS, CDR2 YYNGEE, per germline. CDR3 length: 17 amino acids. This CDR3 reads CASSVVGGALMNTEAFF. The CDR3 DNA is TGTGCCAGCAGCGTAGTGGGCGGGGCGCTAATGAACACTGAAGCTTTCTTT. The full variable domain, completed using reference TRBV9 and TRBJ1-1, is DSGVTQTPKHLITATGQRVTLRCSPRSGDLSVYWYQQSLDQGLQFLIQYYNGEERAKGNILERFSAQQFPDLHSELNLSSLELGDSALYFCASSVVGGALMNTEAFFGQGTRLTVV.

The V and J genes are TRBV19 and TRBJ2-7; D is ambiguous. This CDR3 is built from 14 residues. The V end lost 2 bases, the J end lost 3 bases, and 11 bases lay between the germline ends. Germline lookup yields CDR1 LNHDA and CDR2 SQIVND (reference sequence). CDR3 sequence reads: CASSIQPRDYEQYF. CDR3 DNA: TGTGCCAGTAGTATACAACCCAGAGACTACGAGCAGTACTTC.

The chain couples TRBV7-9 to TRBJ2-7; 10 nucleotides line up with TRBD2. The CDR3 loop spans 15 amino acids. Trimming at V came to 5 bases and at J to 2 bases, leaving 6 bases not matched to a gene. Germline CDR1 SEHNR, CDR2 FQNEAQ (reference sequence). The CDR3 sequence is CASSTLGLAAYEQYF. As DNA, the CDR3 is TGTGCCAGCAGCACCCTCGGACTAGCGGCCTACGAGCAGTACTTC.

The chain employs TRBV19 and TRBJ2-5, with D perhaps matching TRBD1 or TRBD2 (5 bases each). Germline CDR1 reads LNHDA; CDR2 reads SQIVND (reference sequence). This CDR3 region has 13 residues. V gave up 8 bases and J gave up 3 bases, with 13 bases separating them. The CDR3 loop reads CASSPGPKETQYF. CDR3 nucleotide sequence: TGTGCCAGTTCCCCGGGGCCTAAAGAGACCCAGTACTTC.

The gene calls are TRBV27 and TRBJ2-1; D call uncertain. Germline assignment: CDR1 MNHEY and CDR2 SMNVEV (reference sequence). The CDR3 has 15 residues. V lost 6 bases and J lost 2, with 14 bases in between. CDR3 loop: CASSTLTYTYNEQFF. DNA for the CDR3: TGTGCCAGCAGCACCCTAACGTACACCTACAATGAGCAGTTCTTC.

This clone has only one observation. This rearrangement joins TRBV7-9 to TRBJ1-2; TRBD1 matches at 7 bases. CDR1 and CDR2 (germline): SEHNR, FQNEAQ (reference sequence). This CDR3 contains 15 residues. Losses at the gene ends were 1 base for V and 5 bases for J; bases not matched to a gene: 7. The CDR3 DNA sequence: TGTGCCAGCAGCTTAGGGACAGGCTCCCCGTATGGCTACACCTTC. It translates to CASSLGTGSPYGYTF.

The V gene is TRBV6-5, the J gene TRBJ1-2, with D possibly being TRBD1 (5 bases). Germline assignment: CDR1 MNHEY and CDR2 SVGAGI. The CDR3 totals 16 residues. Trimming shortened V by 0 bases and J by 2 bases, and 13 bases separated the two germline ends. This CDR3 reads CASSYSSPGRNYGYTF. The CDR3 DNA reads as TGTGCCAGCAGTTACTCGAGCCCAGGGAGGAACTATGGCTACACCTTC.

This clone was detected once. The CDR3 sequence: CASSVATATDTQYF. As DNA, the CDR3 is TGTGCCAGCAGCGTAGCAACAGCCACAGATACGCAGTATTTT. This chain connects TRBV9 to TRBJ2-3; no firm D call. Germline V gene sequence: CDR1 SGDLS, CDR2 YYNGEE. The CDR3 runs to 14 residues. V dropped 0 bases and J dropped 2 bases, with 7 bases sitting between them.

The chain carries TRBV5-4 and TRBJ2-4, with D unresolved. This CDR3 is built from 12 residues. Germline V gene data show CDR1 as SGHNT and CDR2 as YYREEE (reference sequence). Trimming took off 4 bases at V and 4 bases at J, with 6 bases between the two ends. In nucleotides, the CDR3 is TGTGCCAGCAGCGACGAGAAAAACATTCAGTACTTC. It codes for CASSDEKNIQYF.

In the case of this clone: The junction departs from germline at one end; a sequencing error may be responsible. The chain carries TRBV5-6 and TRBJ1-2; perhaps TRBD1 as D (5 bases). The germline V gene has CDR1 SGHDT and CDR2 YYEEEE. The CDR3 has 14 residues. The CDR3 bases are TGTGCCACCAGCCACTACCGACAGAACTATGGCTACACCTTC. Its protein product is CATSHYRQNYGYTF.

V gene TRBV4-3 combines with J gene TRBJ2-1, with 10 bases fitting TRBD1. The V gene end was trimmed by 0 bases and the J gene end by 2 bases; junction bases not matched to a gene: 4. CDR1 LGHNA and CDR2 YSLEER come from the germline V gene. The CDR3 contains 17 residues. The CDR3 coding sequence is TGCGCCAGCAGCCAAGACGGACAGGGGGGTCCCTACAATGAGCAGTTCTTC. It yields the protein CASSQDGQGGPYNEQFF.

V gene TRBV18 combines with J gene TRBJ2-7; 8 bases are a match to TRBD1. Germline-derived CDR1 and CDR2 are KGHSH and LQKENI. The ends lost 5 bases at V and 0 bases at J; junction bases unmatched: 12. The CDR3 length is 17 residues. The CDR3 DNA sequence: TGTGCCAGCTCAACCCGGGACAGGTCGGTTATCTCCTACGAGCAGTACTTC. This encodes CASSTRDRSVISYEQYF.

This clone was recorded only once. The genes are TRBV28 and TRBJ2-3, with 8 bases identical to TRBD2. Losses at the gene ends were 3 bases for V and 4 bases for J; bases not matched to a gene: 9. The CDR3 totals 16 residues. Germline V gene lookup returns CDR1 MDHEN and CDR2 SYDVKM. This chain's CDR3 is CASSFSLGRAADTQYF. CDR3 bases: TGTGCCAGCAGTTTTTCTCTCGGGAGGGCCGCAGATACGCAGTATTTT.

Concerning this clone: Within the sample, other DNA sequences also encode this same CDR3. The chain has TRBV4-1 and TRBJ2-7; D may be TRBD1 or TRBD2 (5 bases each). V was trimmed by 2 bases and J by 4 bases, leaving 12 bases between them. Germline CDR1 is MGHRA and CDR2 is YSYEKL. The CDR3 covers 14 residues. The CDR3 is CASSQRDGSYEQYF. The CDR3 DNA is TGCGCCAGCAGCCAACGGGACGGATCTTACGAGCAGTACTTC.